This T cell receptor (beta chain) appears in the sequencing data of a study of blood T cell repertoires in COVID-19. The CDR3 contains 15 residues. The trim removed 0 bases at V and 6 bases at J, leaving 5 bases unmatched. CDR1 is MNHEY and CDR2 is SVGAGI in the germline V gene. Using immunoSEQ multiplex PCR, the repertoire was profiled, and TCRdb retains in-frame clones only, with some absent. The table lists over 150,000 clones, about nine tenths of them singletons, with around 2.3% in the top ten. Specimen: PBMCs or T cells enriched from blood (not recorded which). This clonotype was sampled from a woman aged 25-40 years who had recovered from COVID-19. The rearrangement uses TRBV6-5 and TRBJ1-2, with 9 bases matching TRBD1. In DNA, the CDR3 is TGTGCCAGCAGTTACTCTCGGACAGGGGATAATGGCTACACCTTC. Translated, it gives CASSYSRTGDNGYTF.